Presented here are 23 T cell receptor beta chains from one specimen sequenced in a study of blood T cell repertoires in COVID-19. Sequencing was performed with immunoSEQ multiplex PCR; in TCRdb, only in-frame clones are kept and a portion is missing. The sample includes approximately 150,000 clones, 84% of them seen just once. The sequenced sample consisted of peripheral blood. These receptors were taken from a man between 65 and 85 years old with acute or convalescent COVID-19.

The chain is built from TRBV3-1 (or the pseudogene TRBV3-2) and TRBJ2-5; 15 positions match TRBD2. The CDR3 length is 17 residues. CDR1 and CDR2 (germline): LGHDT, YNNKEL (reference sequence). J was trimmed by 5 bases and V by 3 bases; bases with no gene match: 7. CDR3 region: CASSQRTSGRAGETQYF. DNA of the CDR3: TGTGCCAGCAGCCAGAGGACTAGCGGGAGGGCCGGGGAGACCCAGTACTTC.

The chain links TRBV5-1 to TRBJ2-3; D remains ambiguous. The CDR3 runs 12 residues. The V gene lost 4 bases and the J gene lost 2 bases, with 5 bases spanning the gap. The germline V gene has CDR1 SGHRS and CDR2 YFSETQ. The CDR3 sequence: CASSANTDTQYF. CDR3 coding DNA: TGCGCCAGCAGCGCTAACACAGATACGCAGTATTTT.

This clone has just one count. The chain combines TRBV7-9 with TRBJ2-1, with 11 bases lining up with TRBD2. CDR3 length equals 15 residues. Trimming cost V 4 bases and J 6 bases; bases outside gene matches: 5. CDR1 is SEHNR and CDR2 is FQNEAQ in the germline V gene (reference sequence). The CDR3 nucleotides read TGTGCCAGCAGCTCCGGGACTAGCGGCTTCAATGAGCAGTTCTTC. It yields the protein CASSSGTSGFNEQFF.

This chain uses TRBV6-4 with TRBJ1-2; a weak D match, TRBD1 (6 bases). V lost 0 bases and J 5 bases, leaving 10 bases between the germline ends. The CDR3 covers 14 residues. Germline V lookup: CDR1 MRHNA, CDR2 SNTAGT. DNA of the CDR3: TGTGCCAGCAGTGACTCTCCGGACAGTTATGGCTACACCTTC. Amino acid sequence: CASSDSPDSYGYTF.

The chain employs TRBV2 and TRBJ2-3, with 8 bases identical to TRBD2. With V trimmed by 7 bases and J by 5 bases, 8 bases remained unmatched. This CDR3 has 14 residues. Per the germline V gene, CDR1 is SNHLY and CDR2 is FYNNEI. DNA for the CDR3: TGTGCCAGCACTAAGCGGGGGTGGGAAGATACGCAGTATTTT. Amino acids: CASTKRGWEDTQYF.

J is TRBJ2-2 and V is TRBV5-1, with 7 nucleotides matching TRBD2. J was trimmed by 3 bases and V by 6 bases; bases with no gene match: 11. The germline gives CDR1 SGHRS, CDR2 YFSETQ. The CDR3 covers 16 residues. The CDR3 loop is CASNPRGAGHTGELFF. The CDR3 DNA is TGCGCCAGCAACCCTCGGGGAGCGGGGCACACCGGGGAGCTGTTTTTT.

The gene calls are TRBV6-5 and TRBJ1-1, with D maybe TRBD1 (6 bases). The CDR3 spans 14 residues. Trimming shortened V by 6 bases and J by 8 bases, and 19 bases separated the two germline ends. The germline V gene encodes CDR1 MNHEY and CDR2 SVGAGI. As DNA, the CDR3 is TGTGCCAGCAGGGCCACAGGGATCCGCGGGGAAGCTTTCTTT. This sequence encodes CASRATGIRGEAFF.

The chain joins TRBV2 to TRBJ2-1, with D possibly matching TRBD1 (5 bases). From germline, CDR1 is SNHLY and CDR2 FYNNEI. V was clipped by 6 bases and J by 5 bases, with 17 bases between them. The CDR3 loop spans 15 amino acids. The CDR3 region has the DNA TGTGCCAGCAGCCCCAGGGTTTCCCAAAACAATGAGCAGTTCTTC. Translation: CASSPRVSQNNEQFF.

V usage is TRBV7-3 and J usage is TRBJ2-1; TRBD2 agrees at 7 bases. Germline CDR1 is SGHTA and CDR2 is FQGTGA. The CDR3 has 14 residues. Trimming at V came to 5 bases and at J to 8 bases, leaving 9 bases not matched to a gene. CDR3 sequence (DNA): TGTGCCAGCAGCCCAGGGACTACCCGGGATGAGCAGTTCTTC. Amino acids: CASSPGTTRDEQFF.

The CDR3 sequence is CASSLGLAGQETQYF. The CDR3 DNA sequence: TGTGCCAGCAGCTTGGGACTAGCGGGGCAAGAGACCCAGTACTTC. This rearrangement joins TRBV5-4 to TRBJ2-5; 11 bases align to TRBD2. The junction had 0 bases not matched to a gene; V was cut back by 0 bases and J by 2 bases. This CDR3 has 15 residues. Germline V lookup: CDR1 SGHNT, CDR2 YYREEE (reference sequence).

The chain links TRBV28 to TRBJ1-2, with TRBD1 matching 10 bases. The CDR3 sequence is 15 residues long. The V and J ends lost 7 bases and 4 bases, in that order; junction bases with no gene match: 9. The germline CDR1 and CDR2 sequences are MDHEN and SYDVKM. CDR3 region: CASTIPGQGPYGYTF. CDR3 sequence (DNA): TGTGCCAGCACTATACCGGGACAGGGGCCCTATGGCTACACCTTC.

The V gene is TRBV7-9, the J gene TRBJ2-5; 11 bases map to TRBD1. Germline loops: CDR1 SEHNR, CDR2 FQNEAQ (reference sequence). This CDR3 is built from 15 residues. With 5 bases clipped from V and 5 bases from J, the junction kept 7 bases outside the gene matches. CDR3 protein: CASSPGTGGQETQYF. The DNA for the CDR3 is TGTGCCAGCAGCCCCGGGACAGGGGGACAGGAGACCCAGTACTTC.

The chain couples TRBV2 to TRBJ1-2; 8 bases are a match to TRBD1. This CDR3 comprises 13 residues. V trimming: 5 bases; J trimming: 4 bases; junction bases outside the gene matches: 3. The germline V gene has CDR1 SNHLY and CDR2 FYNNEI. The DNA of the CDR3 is TGTGCCAGCAGTCGGGACAGGCCCTATGGCTACACCTTC. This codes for CASSRDRPYGYTF.

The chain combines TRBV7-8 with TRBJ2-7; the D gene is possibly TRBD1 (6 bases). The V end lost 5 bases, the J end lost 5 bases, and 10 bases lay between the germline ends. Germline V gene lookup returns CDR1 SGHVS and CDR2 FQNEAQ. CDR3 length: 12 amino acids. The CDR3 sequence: CASSQNRDEQYF. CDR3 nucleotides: TGTGCCAGCAGCCAAAACAGGGACGAGCAGTACTTC.

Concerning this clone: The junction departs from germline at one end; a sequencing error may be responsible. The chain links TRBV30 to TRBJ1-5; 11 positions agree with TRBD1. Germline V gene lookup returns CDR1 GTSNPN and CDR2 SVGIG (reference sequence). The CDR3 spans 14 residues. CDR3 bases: TGTGCCTGGAGTGGGACAGGGGGCAACCAGCCCCAGCATTTT. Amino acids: CAWSGTGGNQPQHF. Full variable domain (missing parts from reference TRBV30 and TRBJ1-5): SQTIHQWPATLVQPVGSPLSLECTVEGTSNPNLYWYRQAAGRGLQLLFYSVGIGQISSEVPQNLSASRPQDRQFILSSKKLLLSDSGFYLCAWSGTGGNQPQHFGDGTRLSIL.

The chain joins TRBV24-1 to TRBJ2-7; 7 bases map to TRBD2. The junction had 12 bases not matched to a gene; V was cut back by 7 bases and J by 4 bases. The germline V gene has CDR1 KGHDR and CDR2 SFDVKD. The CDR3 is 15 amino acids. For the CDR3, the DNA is TGTGCCACCAGAATAATCTACGCGGGAGCATACGAGCAGTACTTC. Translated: CATRIIYAGAYEQYF.

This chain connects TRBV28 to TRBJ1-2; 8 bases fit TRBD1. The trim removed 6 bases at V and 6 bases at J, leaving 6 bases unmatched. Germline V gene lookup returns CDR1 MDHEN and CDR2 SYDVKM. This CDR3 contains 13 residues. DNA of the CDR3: TGTGCCAGCAGAATAGGACAGGGAGATGGCTACACCTTC. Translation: CASRIGQGDGYTF.

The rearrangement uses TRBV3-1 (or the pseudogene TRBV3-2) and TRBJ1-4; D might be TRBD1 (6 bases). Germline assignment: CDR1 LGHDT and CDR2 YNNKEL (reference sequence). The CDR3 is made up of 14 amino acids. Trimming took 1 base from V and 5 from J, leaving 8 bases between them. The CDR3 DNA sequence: TGTGCCAGCAGCCAAGGGACAGACAATGAAAAACTGTTTTTT. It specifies CASSQGTDNEKLFF.

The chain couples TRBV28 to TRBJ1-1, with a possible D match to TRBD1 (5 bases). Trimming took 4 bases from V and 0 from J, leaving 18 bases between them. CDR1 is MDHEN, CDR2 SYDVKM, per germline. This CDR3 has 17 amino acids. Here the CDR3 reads CASSSRVTGGLNTEAFF. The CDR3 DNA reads TGTGCCAGCAGTTCGAGGGTAACGGGGGGTTTGAACACTGAAGCTTTCTTT.

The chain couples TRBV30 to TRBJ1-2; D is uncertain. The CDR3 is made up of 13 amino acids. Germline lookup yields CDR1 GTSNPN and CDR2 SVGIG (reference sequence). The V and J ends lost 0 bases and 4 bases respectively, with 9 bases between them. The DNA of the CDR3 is TGTGCCTGGAGTGTACCGGGAACCTATGGCTACACCTTC. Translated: CAWSVPGTYGYTF.

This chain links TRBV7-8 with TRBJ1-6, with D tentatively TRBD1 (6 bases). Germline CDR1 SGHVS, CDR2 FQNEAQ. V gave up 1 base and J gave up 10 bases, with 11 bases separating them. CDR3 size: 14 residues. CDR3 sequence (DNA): TGTGCCAGCAGCTTAGGGGCCAGGGGCTCACCCCTCCACTTT. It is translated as CASSLGARGSPLHF. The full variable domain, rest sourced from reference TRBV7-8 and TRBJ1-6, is GAGVSQSPRYKVAKRGQDVALRCDPISGHVSLFWYQQALGQGPEFLTYFQNEAQLDKSGLPSDRFFAERPEGSVSTLKIQRTQQEDSAVYLCASSLGARGSPLHFGNGTRLTVT.

CDR3 nucleotides: TGTGCCAGTAGTAGCGGGGCGCTTGTTGATACGCAGTATTTT. Amino acids: CASSSGALVDTQYF. The chain employs TRBV19 and TRBJ2-3; D possibly corresponds to TRBD2 (6 bases). Germline CDR1 and CDR2: LNHDA and SQIVND (reference sequence). This CDR3 region has 14 residues. Trimming removed 4 bases from V and 6 bases from J, with 14 bases in between.

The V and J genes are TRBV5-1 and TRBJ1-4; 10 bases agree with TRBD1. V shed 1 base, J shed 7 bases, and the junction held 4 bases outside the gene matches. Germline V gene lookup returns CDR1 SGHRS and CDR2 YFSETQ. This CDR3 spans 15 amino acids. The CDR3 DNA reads TGCGCCAGCAGCTTGTCCGGGACAGGGGCTGAAAAACTGTTTTTT. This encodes CASSLSGTGAEKLFF.